This T cell receptor (beta chain) comes out of a study of monozygotic twins with inflammatory bowel disease. Reanalyzing the 5' RACE reads, TCRdb keeps one entry per CDR3 protein, without DNA. This sample's clone table lists approximately 330,000 distinct CDR3 sequences. Germline-derived CDR1 and CDR2 are WSHSY and SAAADI. This CDR3 is 12 amino acids long. Sequencing was done on a sample of blood. The sequence came from a human donor with ulcerative colitis or Crohn's disease, or a healthy co-twin of an affected twin (not recorded which). The rearrangement uses TRBV10-2 and TRBJ1-3; TCRdb's D call, TRBD1, is unchecked because there is no DNA. CDR3 sequence: CASSHQGDTIYF.